The T cell receptor beta chain under discussion was sequenced for a study of T cell responses to AZD1222 COVID-19 vaccine. The length of the CDR3 is 14 residues. The V end was cut by 2 bases, the J end by 5 bases, with 12 bases between. Profiled with immunoSEQ multiplex PCR; TCRdb holds only in-frame clones, not every one. This sample has tens of thousands of clones, with 85% to 90% found just once. This chain joins TRBV23-1 and TRBJ1-1; no clear D. TRBV23-1 is an ORF, with its function uncertain. This specimen was peripheral blood, taken on day 0 of AZD1222 vaccination. The source of this sequence is an adult in good health. As DNA, the CDR3 is TGCGCCAGCAGTCAACCTCCCGCTGGAACTGAAGCTTTCTTT. This gives the protein CASSQPPAGTEAFF.